The 28 T cell receptor beta chains reported below all come from one sample, sequenced in a study of T cell repertoires in cytomegalovirus infection. Using its own MiXCR run on the reads, TCRdb lists one record per CDR3 protein. The profile shows more than 150,000 distinct CDR3 sequences, approximately 19% of them singletons. Sequenced material: PBMCs. These receptors were obtained from a human donor in good health (CMV status not recorded). Some clones in this sample may be carry-over from other donors' samples.

Ten or more counts support this clonotype. The rearrangement uses TRBV7-2 and TRBJ2-5; TRBD2 agrees at 12 bases. The V gene end was trimmed by 4 bases and the J gene end by 4 bases; junction bases not matched to a gene: 4. This CDR3 region has 15 residues. Germline V gene sequence: CDR1 SGHTA, CDR2 FQGNSA. As DNA, the CDR3 is TGTGCCAGCAGCTCCACGGGACTAGCGGGAGAGACCCAGTACTTC. This encodes CASSSTGLAGETQYF.

The gene calls are TRBV12-5 and TRBJ2-6, with 7 bases lining up with TRBD1. V was pared by 2 bases and J by 4 bases, with 11 bases of the junction left unmatched. Germline CDR1 reads LGHNT; CDR2 reads FRNRAP. The CDR3 has 18 residues. CDR3 DNA sequence: TGTGCTAGTGGTTTGCTCTTGAACAGGGGAGCGGGGGCCAACGTCCTGACTTTC. Encoded protein: CASGLLLNRGAGANVLTF.

The CDR3 DNA reads TGCAGCGTTGAAGAGGAACGGTGGACAGGGGCCACTGAAGCTTTCTTT. Its translation: CSVEEERWTGATEAFF. The chain uses TRBV29-1 and TRBJ1-1; 9 bases map to TRBD1. Per germline, CDR1 SQVTM and CDR2 ANQGSEA. V shed 0 bases, J shed 4 bases, and the junction held 9 bases outside the gene matches. This CDR3 is 16 amino acids long.

V is TRBV7-3 and J is TRBJ1-2, with D possibly TRBD1 on 5 matching bases. Germline V gene data show CDR1 as SGHTA and CDR2 as FQGTGA. The CDR3 runs to 13 residues. V was clipped by 2 bases and J by 7 bases, with 11 bases between them. CDR3 amino acids: CASSLGGTSGYTF. The CDR3 DNA is TGTGCCAGCAGCTTAGGGGGTACGAGTGGCTACACCTTC.

Comment on this clonotype: A clone one base away is much larger, so this may be a read error. CDR3 loop: CASSIGGMNTEAFF. CDR3 coding DNA: TGTGCCAGCAGCATAGGGGGGATGAACACTGAAGCTTTCTTT. V and J are TRBV12-3 or TRBV12-4 and TRBJ1-1, with a tentative D call TRBD1 (6 bases). The CDR3 is made up of 14 amino acids. V dropped 6 bases and J dropped 0 bases, with 11 bases sitting between them.

The V gene is TRBV6-2 or TRBV6-3, the J gene TRBJ2-1; TRBD2 agrees at 8 bases. V trimming: 8 bases; J trimming: 2 bases; junction bases outside the gene matches: 8. The CDR3 loop spans 15 amino acids. Looked up from germline, CDR1 is MNHEY and CDR2 is SVGEGT. CDR3 residues: CASQSGRGAYNEQFF. The CDR3 nucleotides are TGTGCCAGCCAGAGCGGGAGAGGTGCCTACAATGAGCAGTTCTTC.

The table lists this clonotype with many counts. V is TRBV7-2 and J is TRBJ1-1; D remains unclear. This CDR3 region has 13 residues. The V gene lost 2 bases and the J gene lost 4 bases, with 8 bases spanning the gap. The germline gives CDR1 SGHTA, CDR2 FQGNSA. In DNA form, the CDR3 reads TGTGCCAGCAGCTTAACCCGGGTCACTGAAGCTTTCTTT. Protein sequence: CASSLTRVTEAFF.

The V call is TRBV2, the J call TRBJ1-4, with 7 bases identical to TRBD1. This CDR3 is 17 amino acids long. Germline trimming cut 7 bases from V and 6 bases from J; bases unmatched to any gene: 17. Germline CDR1 is SNHLY and CDR2 is FYNNEI. CDR3 nucleotides: TGTGCCAGCACTTCCGCTTCCAGACAGGGTAGAGATGAAAAACTGTTTTTT. Encoded protein: CASTSASRQGRDEKLFF.

This clonotype was seen more than once but under ten times. V is TRBV12-3 or TRBV12-4 and J is TRBJ1-5; a weak D match, TRBD1 (6 bases). The CDR3 sequence is 14 residues long. Trimming took off 5 bases at V and 4 bases at J, with 12 bases between the two ends. CDR3 amino acids: CASSKQGRNQPQHF. The CDR3 coding sequence is TGTGCCAGCAGTAAACAGGGTCGGAATCAGCCCCAGCATTTT.

This clonotype was observed a few times. The V call is TRBV5-6, the J call TRBJ2-7; 9 nucleotides line up with TRBD1. Per the germline V gene, CDR1 is SGHDT and CDR2 is YYEEEE. Trimming removed 3 bases from V and 5 bases from J; junction bases left unmatched: 9. CDR3 length equals 15 residues. CDR3 loop: CASSSSGQGGDEQYF. In DNA form, the CDR3 reads TGTGCCAGCAGCTCGTCGGGACAGGGAGGGGACGAGCAGTACTTC.

This clonotype was picked up a small number of times. This chain links TRBV6-1 with TRBJ1-6; the D gene is possibly TRBD1 (5 bases). The germline V and J ends were trimmed by 5 bases and 7 bases, with 18 bases remaining between them. Germline V lookup: CDR1 MNHNS, CDR2 SASEGT. This CDR3 comprises 16 residues. The CDR3: CASSPSSGRINSPLHF. CDR3 DNA sequence: TGTGCCAGCAGTCCTTCCTCGGGACGGATCAATTCACCCCTCCACTTT.

This clonotype has at least ten counts. V usage is TRBV7-3 and J usage is TRBJ2-1, with 10 bases lining up with TRBD2. In germline, CDR1 is SGHTA, CDR2 FQGTGA. This CDR3 region has 15 residues. V trimming: 5 bases; J trimming: 5 bases; junction bases outside the gene matches: 6. CDR3 in amino acids: CASSPAGGLNNEQFF. CDR3 nucleotides: TGTGCCAGCAGCCCAGCGGGGGGGCTGAACAATGAGCAGTTCTTC.

This clonotype was detected only a few times. The CDR3 sequence: CASSLAGKEAFF. For the CDR3, the DNA is TGTGCCAGCAGCTTAGCCGGGAAGGAAGCTTTCTTT. The genes are TRBV7-9 and TRBJ1-1, with D hard to call. The CDR3 spans 12 residues. Trimming removed 0 bases from V and 8 bases from J, with 7 bases in between. Germline lookup yields CDR1 SEHNR and CDR2 FQNEAQ (reference sequence).

This clonotype was seen a few times. The chain joins TRBV11-2 to TRBJ2-1; 8 bases line up with TRBD2. The V and J ends lost 5 bases and 6 bases, in that order; junction bases with no gene match: 12. Germline CDR1 SGHAT, CDR2 FQNNGV. CDR3 length: 16 residues. CDR3 sequence reads: CASSPTGTSTLNEQFF. As DNA, the CDR3 is TGTGCCAGCAGCCCCACCGGGACTAGTACCCTCAATGAGCAGTTCTTC.

This clonotype appeared many times. The chain has TRBV5-1 and TRBJ2-1; D tentatively reads TRBD1 or TRBD2 (6 bases each). V was cut by 4 bases and J by 1 base, with 12 bases left in between. Per germline, CDR1 SGHRS and CDR2 YFSETQ. This CDR3 has 15 residues. CDR3 sequence reads: CASSPQGGSYNEQFF. The CDR3 DNA sequence: TGCGCCAGCAGCCCACAGGGAGGTTCCTACAATGAGCAGTTCTTC.

This clonotype was found a few times. The chain uses TRBV3-1 and TRBJ2-1; TRBD1 aligns across 9 bases. Germline assignment: CDR1 LGHDT and CDR2 YNNKEL (reference sequence). The CDR3 runs to 17 residues. J gave up 3 bases and V 1 base, and 7 bases lay outside the gene matches. For the CDR3, the DNA is TGTGCCAGCAGCCAAGTTTCCGGGACAGGGTACTACAATGAGCAGTTCTTC. Protein: CASSQVSGTGYYNEQFF.

This clonotype was picked up a small number of times. The chain carries TRBV12-3 or TRBV12-4 and TRBJ1-2; D is unclear. The CDR3 length is 13 residues. V dropped 4 bases and J dropped 4 bases, with 10 bases sitting between them. The CDR3 here is CASSSDFSYGYTF. In nucleotides, the CDR3 is TGTGCCAGCAGTTCCGACTTCTCCTATGGCTACACCTTC.

This clonotype was detected a few times. The V gene is TRBV20-1, the J gene TRBJ2-2; 7 nucleotides align to TRBD1. This CDR3 region has 19 residues. Germline V CDR1 and CDR2: DFQATT, SNEGSKA (reference sequence). After removal of 7 bases from V and 5 bases from J, the junction contained 25 bases not matched to a gene. CDR3 coding DNA: TGCAGTGTCGGATTGACAGGGTTTAAAACCGGAACGAGGACCGGGGAGCTGTTTTTT. Its protein is CSVGLTGFKTGTRTGELFF.

The chain has TRBV4-1 and TRBJ1-5; D unresolved. The length of the CDR3 is 13 residues. Germline V gene lookup returns CDR1 MGHRA and CDR2 YSYEKL. V was cut by 1 base and J by 5 bases, with 6 bases left in between. The CDR3 spells CASSQAPDQPQHF. In DNA form, the CDR3 reads TGCGCCAGCAGCCAAGCCCCCGATCAGCCCCAGCATTTT.

Turning to this clonotype: This may arise from a read error, as a much more abundant clone is one base away. V usage is TRBV7-3 and J usage is TRBJ2-7; D remains ambiguous. CDR1 is SGHTA and CDR2 is FQGTGA in the germline V gene. This CDR3 is 13 amino acids long. The CDR3 DNA is TGTGCCAGCAGCCTACCCTGGGGTATTGAGCATTACTTC. It is translated as CASSLPWGIEHYF.

Only a few counts were recorded for this clonotype. The chain joins TRBV7-2 to TRBJ2-7; a possible D gene is TRBD2 (7 bases). This CDR3 is 16 amino acids long. The germline V and J ends were trimmed by 1 base and 5 bases, with 18 bases remaining between them. Per the germline V gene, CDR1 is SGHTA and CDR2 is FQGNSA. CDR3 region: CASSLGTRGGGHEQYF. The DNA for the CDR3 is TGTGCCAGCAGCTTAGGAACCCGGGGCGGGGGCCACGAGCAGTACTTC. The full variable domain, in which reference TRBV7-2 and TRBJ2-7 provide the parts outside the CDR3, is GAGVSQSPSNKVTEKGKDVELRCDPISGHTALYWYRQSLGQGLEFLIYFQGNSAPDKSGLPSDRFSAERTGGSVSTLTIQRTQQEDSAVYLCASSLGTRGGGHEQYFGPGTRLTVT.

The gene calls are TRBV9 and TRBJ2-1, with a weak D call TRBD2 (6 bases). Germline loops: CDR1 SGDLS, CDR2 YYNGEE. V was pared by 2 bases and J by 3 bases, with 12 bases between. The CDR3 is 15 residues long. CDR3 DNA: TGTGCCAGCAGCGTCAACGGGAGAGACTACAATGAGCAGTTCTTC. Residues: CASSVNGRDYNEQFF.

This clonotype was seen more than once but under ten times. The rearrangement joins TRBV20-1 to TRBJ1-2, with D hard to call. Germline values: CDR1 DFQATT, CDR2 SNEGSKA (reference sequence). V lost 4 bases and J 5 bases, leaving 14 bases between the germline ends. This CDR3 is built from 13 residues. The CDR3 DNA reads as TGCAGTGCTATAAACCCGCAATCATATGGCTACACCTTC. Translating gives CSAINPQSYGYTF.

This chain joins TRBV7-2 and TRBJ2-1, with TRBD1 matching over 9 bases. From germline, CDR1 is SGHTA and CDR2 FQGNSA. The V gene end was trimmed by 5 bases and the J gene end by 16 bases; junction bases not matched to a gene: 9. This CDR3 has 12 residues. The CDR3 coding sequence is TGTGCCAGCAGCCTAACCGGGACAGGGTTTTTCTTC. It translates to CASSLTGTGFFF.

This clonotype was recorded a few times. The chain recombines TRBV25-1 with TRBJ2-7; D possibly corresponds to TRBD2 (6 bases). Deletions cut 0 bases from V and 0 bases from J, with 15 bases between. The CDR3 has 17 amino acids. The V gene's germline CDR1 is MGHDK and CDR2 SYGVNS. In DNA, the CDR3 is TGTGCCAGCAGTGAATATAAAAACCACGGGAGCTCCTACGAGCAGTACTTC. Translation gives CASSEYKNHGSSYEQYF.

The V and J genes are TRBV12-3 or TRBV12-4 and TRBJ2-1; perhaps TRBD2 as D (5 bases). With 5 bases removed from V and 9 bases from J, the gap between germline ends came to 8 bases. The CDR3 consists of 11 residues. CDR3 DNA sequence: TGTGCCAGCAGTCCTGAGGGTGAGCAGTTCTTC. This gives the protein CASSPEGEQFF.

This clonotype was seen repeatedly, ten times or more. The CDR3 DNA reads as TGTGCCAGCAGCTCGTCGAGGGCGTCCCAAAACATTCAGTACTTC. Translating gives CASSSSRASQNIQYF. This chain uses TRBV12-3 or TRBV12-4 with TRBJ2-4, with D perhaps matching TRBD2 (5 bases). The CDR3 runs to 15 residues. V shed 6 bases and J shed 5 bases, with 17 bases lying between them.

This clonotype was detected many times. V gene TRBV2 combines with J gene TRBJ2-6; no firm D call. V was shortened by 6 bases and J by 0 bases, with 9 bases between the two germline ends. The CDR3 extends over 15 amino acids. Germline loops: CDR1 SNHLY, CDR2 FYNNEI. In nucleotides, the CDR3 is TGTGCCAGCAGGGACCGTCTCTCTGGGGCCAACGTCCTGACTTTC. It yields the protein CASRDRLSGANVLTF.